Sequencing of this TCR beta chain was carried out in a study of beta chain features in type 1 diabetes. Findings and limits, study-wide: When VDJ junctions were examined, type 1 diabetes patients showed fewer insertions and more deletions.

Isolated RNA was reverse transcribed in full, so expressed TCRB transcripts were sequenced. The data were produced by immunoSEQ multiplex PCR, yet TCRdb's version contains in-frame clones alone and is incomplete. Of about 320,000 clones listed, about 14% are singletons. Points on this clone: The antigen is not known.

Germline CDR1 SGDLS, CDR2 YYNGEE. The ends were cut back, 4 bases at V and 6 bases at J, with 16 bases in the middle. There are 14 residues in the CDR3. What was sequenced was central memory CD4+ T cells from blood. This TCR derives from a man under 40 in good health. The V and J genes are TRBV9 and TRBJ1-1, with D tentatively TRBD1 (5 bases). CDR3 protein: CASSPPGVGSEAFF. The CDR3 DNA reads as TGTGCCAGCAGCCCCCCGGGGGTTGGATCTGAAGCTTTCTTT. The full variable domain, rest sourced from reference TRBV9 and TRBJ1-1, is DSGVTQTPKHLITATGQRVTLRCSPRSGDLSVYWYQQSLDQGLQFLIQYYNGEERAKGNILERFSAQQFPDLHSELNLSSLELGDSALYFCASSPPGVGSEAFFGQGTRLTVV.